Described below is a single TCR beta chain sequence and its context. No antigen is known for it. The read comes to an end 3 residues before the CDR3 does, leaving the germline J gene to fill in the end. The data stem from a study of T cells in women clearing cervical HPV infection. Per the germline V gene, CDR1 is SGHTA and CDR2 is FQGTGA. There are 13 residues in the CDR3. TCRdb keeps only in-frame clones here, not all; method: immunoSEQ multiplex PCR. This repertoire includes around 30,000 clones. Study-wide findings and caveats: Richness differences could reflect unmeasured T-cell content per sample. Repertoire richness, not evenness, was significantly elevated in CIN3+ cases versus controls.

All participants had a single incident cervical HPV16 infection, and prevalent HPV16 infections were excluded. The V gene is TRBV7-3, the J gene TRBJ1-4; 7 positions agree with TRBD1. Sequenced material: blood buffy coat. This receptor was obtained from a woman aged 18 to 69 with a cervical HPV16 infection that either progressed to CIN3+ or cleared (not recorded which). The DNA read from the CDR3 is TGTGCCAGCAGCCAGACAGGGAATTCACCA. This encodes CASSQTGNSP. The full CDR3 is CASSQTGNSPLFF.